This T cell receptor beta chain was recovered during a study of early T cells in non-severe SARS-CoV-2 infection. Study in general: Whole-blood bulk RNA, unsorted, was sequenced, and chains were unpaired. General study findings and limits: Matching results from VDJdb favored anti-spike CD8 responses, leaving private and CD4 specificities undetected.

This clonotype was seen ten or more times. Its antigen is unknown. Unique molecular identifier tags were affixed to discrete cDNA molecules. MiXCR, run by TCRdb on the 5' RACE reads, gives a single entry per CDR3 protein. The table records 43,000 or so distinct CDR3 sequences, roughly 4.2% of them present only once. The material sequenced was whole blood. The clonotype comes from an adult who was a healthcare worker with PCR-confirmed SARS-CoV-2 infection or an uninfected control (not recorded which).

The CDR3 region has the DNA TGTGCCAGCAGCTTACGGCAGGGTGGATCGGCGGGGACAGATACGCAGTATTTT. Protein sequence: CASSLRQGGSAGTDTQYF. The chain has TRBV7-6 and TRBJ2-3; tentatively, D is TRBD2 (6 bases). Trimming stripped 2 bases from V and 3 bases from J, with 21 bases between. The CDR3 runs to 18 residues. Germline V gene data show CDR1 as SGHVS and CDR2 as FNYEAQ.